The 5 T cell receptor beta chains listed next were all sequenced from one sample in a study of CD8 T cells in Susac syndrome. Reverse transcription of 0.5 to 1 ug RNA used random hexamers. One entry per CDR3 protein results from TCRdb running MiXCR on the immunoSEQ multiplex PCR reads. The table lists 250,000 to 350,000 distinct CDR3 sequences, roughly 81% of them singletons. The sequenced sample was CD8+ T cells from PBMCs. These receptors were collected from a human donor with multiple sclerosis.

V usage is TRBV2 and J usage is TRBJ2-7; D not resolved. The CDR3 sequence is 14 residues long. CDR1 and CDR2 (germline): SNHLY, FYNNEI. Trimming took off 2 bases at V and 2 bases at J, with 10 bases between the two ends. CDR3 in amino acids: CASSEKTAPYEQYF. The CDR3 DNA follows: TGTGCCAGCAGTGAAAAAACGGCTCCCTACGAGCAGTACTTC.

The CDR3 DNA reads TGTGCCAGCAGTGAAATAGGGCCTGGAGAGACCCAGTACTTC. This gives the protein CASSEIGPGETQYF. The V and J genes are TRBV2 and TRBJ2-5; D ambiguous. The CDR3 covers 14 residues. Germline V lookup: CDR1 SNHLY, CDR2 FYNNEI. Trimming took 2 bases from V and 4 from J, leaving 11 bases between them.

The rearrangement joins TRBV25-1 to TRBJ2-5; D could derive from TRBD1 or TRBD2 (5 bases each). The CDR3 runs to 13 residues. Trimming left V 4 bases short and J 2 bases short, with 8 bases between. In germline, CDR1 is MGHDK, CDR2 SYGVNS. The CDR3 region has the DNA TGTGCCAGCAGTGTGGGGGTACAAGAGACCCAGTACTTC. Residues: CASSVGVQETQYF.

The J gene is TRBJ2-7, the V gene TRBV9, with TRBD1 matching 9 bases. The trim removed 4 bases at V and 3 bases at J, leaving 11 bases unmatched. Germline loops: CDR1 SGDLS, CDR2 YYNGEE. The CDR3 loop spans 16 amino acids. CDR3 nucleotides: TGTGCCAGCAGCTCCCTGACAGGGGGTTTGCTCTACGAGCAGTACTTC. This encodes CASSSLTGGLLYEQYF.

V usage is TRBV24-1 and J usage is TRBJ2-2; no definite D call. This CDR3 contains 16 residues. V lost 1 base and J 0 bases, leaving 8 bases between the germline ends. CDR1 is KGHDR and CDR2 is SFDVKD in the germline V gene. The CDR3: CATSDFGQSNTGELFF. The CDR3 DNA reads TGTGCCACCAGTGATTTTGGCCAATCGAACACCGGGGAGCTGTTTTTT.